This TCR beta chain was retrieved from a study of vaccination and CD4 T cells after COVID-19 (dated by TCRdb to between 2020 and 2023). Broadly, across the study: SARS-CoV-2 positivity had been established in the convalescent patients by nasal swab PCR, and mild disease was recorded in several of these patients and severe disease in one. The convalescent cohort comprised six males and four females, including two Hispanic individuals, seven Caucasians, two Asians and one multiracial person. Two doses of either the Pfizer-BioNTech BNT162b2 vaccine (n=8) or the Moderna mRNA-1273 vaccine (n=2) were administered to participants. Post-COVID blood samples were collected from convalescent patients a median of about 92 days after diagnosis, with a range of about 35 to 170 days. The time from the second vaccine dose to post-vaccine blood sampling had a median of roughly 72 days and ranged from roughly 13 to 241 days. For stimulating the cultures, overlapping spike peptide pools were used, derived from SARS-CoV-2 as well as from the common cold coronaviruses HCoV-NL63, HCoV-OC43 and HCoV-229E. As controls, cultures received a CEFX viral epitope pool (the positive control), an HIV-1 Nef peptide pool (the negative control), or no peptide at all. In around nine COVID-19 convalescent patients and a handful of infection-naive healthy vaccine recipients, the spike-specific CD4+ TCR repertoire before mRNA vaccination was compared with the repertoire after mRNA vaccination.

From its cysteine to its phenylalanine, the CDR3 spans 16 amino acids. This entry keeps only the CDR3 DNA: 48 bases, framed from base 1. A distance of 15 bases separates the germline ends of V and J, which lose 3 bases and 3 bases respectively. Reading the germline V gene gives CDR1 SGHAT and CDR2 FQNNGV. The method behind the library was PCR. TCR sequencing of DNA from cultured CD4+ T cells used the Oncomine TCR Beta short-read assay at the Johns Hopkins FTIC core. Genomic DNA was extracted from the cultured CD4+ T cells with the QIAamp micro DNA kit. Oncomine TCR Beta libraries made from cultured CD4+ T cells were pooled using unique dual indexes and sequenced on an Illumina iSeq 100. Per the source publication's procedure: Non-productive sequences were filtered out, and CDR3s that did not start with C, did not end with F or W, or were shorter than 7 amino acids were discarded. The MANAFEST web application was used to identify antigen-specific clonotypes by comparing peptide-stimulated wells against reference wells and other culture wells. For a clone to be called positive, the clone needed an FDR below 0.05, an odds ratio above 5, and a productive frequency above 0.1% in at least two of three replicate wells. A clonotype was classed as cross-reactive if the clonotype showed significant expansion both in SARS-CoV-2 spike wells and in at least one common cold coronavirus spike condition. Similarity between CDR3 sequences was evaluated in R version 3.6.1 using Levenshtein distances (stringdist) and unrooted phylogenetic trees (ape). TCRdb applied fastp at Q25 and MiXCR to the public reads, then kept only in-frame beta chains. CDR3 protein sequences are deduplicated, and each keeps its most common genes and DNA. TCRdb assigned the V and J calls; the authors' analysis was not used. The sample has around 20,000 distinct CDR3 sequences on record, 47% of them singletons. The ten biggest clones cover less than 15% of the sample.

The sample's treatment or condition label, in plain terms: approximately 10-day PBMC culture with coronavirus spike peptide pools or control peptides (ViraFEST assay). The ViraFEST assay was used in the study, in which antigen-specific T cells were expanded with peptide pools and expanded clonotypes were subsequently identified by TCR sequencing. The convalescent patients' positive SARS-CoV-2 PCR tests fell between March and December 2020, which was before the Alpha, Beta and Delta variants emerged in the United States. Under 2.5 million PBMCs per well were cultured in IMDM with roughly 5% human AB serum and 8.5 to 10 IU/ml IL-2, plus 10 ug/ml peptide pools. Half of the culture medium was replaced with fresh IL-2-containing medium on days 3 and 7. After 10 to 11 days of culture, CD4+ T cells were isolated by negative selection with the EasySep CD4+ T cell isolation kit. PBMCs were separated from whole blood using Ficoll-Paque Plus gradient centrifugation and then either used fresh or cryopreserved at -140C. Each culture condition was generally run in triplicate wells.

Beyond this particular receptor, the publication reports: In convalescent patients, a median approximately 83% of post-vaccine SARS-CoV-2-reactive clones were detected only after vaccination, and vaccine-specific priming was suggested by this finding. In convalescent patients, nearly all vaccine-specific clones (304 of 307) were found to be mono-reactive for SARS-CoV-2 spike rather than cross-reactive with common cold coronaviruses. Relatively few convalescent patients were included in the study, and early timepoints after natural infection were not analyzed. The median count of SARS-CoV-2-reactive clonotypes went up from under 25 after infection to roughly 38 after vaccination, although the change was not significant.

As regards this clonotype: This clone's antigen is unknown. No base-level quality is on record; no much larger clone is a single base apart.

This clonotype was sampled from a human donor with COVID-19. Sequencing was carried out using cultured CD4+ T cells from blood. The chain was built from TRBV11-2 and TRBJ1-3, with a weak D call of TRBD1 (5 bases match). For the CDR3, the sequence is CASSLRRAVGGNTIYF. The nucleotide sequence is given as TGTGCCAGCAGCTTGCGCAGGGCGGTGGGTGGAAACACCATATATTTT.